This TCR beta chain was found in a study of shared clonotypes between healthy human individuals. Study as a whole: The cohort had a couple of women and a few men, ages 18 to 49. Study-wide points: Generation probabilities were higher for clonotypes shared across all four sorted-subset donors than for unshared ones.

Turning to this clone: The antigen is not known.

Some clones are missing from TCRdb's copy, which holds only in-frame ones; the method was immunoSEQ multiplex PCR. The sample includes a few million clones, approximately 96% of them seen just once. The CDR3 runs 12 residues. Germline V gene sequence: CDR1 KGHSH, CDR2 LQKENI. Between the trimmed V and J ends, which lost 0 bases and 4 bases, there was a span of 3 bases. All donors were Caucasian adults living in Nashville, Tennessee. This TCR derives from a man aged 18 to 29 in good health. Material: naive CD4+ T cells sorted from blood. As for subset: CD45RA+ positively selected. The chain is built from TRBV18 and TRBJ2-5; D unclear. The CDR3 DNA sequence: TGTGCCAGCTCACCACCGATAGAGACCCAGTACTTC. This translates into CASSPPIETQYF.